What follows are 5 T cell receptor beta chains derived from one specimen sequenced in a study of cytomegalovirus exposure and HLA in healthy donors. The repertoire was sequenced with immunoSEQ multiplex PCR; TCRdb's copy has only in-frame clones and lacks some. This sample yields roughly 98,000 clones, of which approximately 84% are seen a single time; about 6.5% belongs to the top ten. Input material: PBMCs. These receptors all stem from a man between 18 and 29 years old in good health and CMV-seropositive.

This chain joins TRBV4-2 and TRBJ2-1; D perhaps matches TRBD1 (5 bases). V was cut by 1 base and J by 0 bases, with 16 bases left in between. The CDR3 has 18 amino acids. Germline CDR1 is LGHNA and CDR2 is YNFKEQ. CDR3 sequence (DNA): TGTGCCAGCAGCCAAGTTAGGGCAGGGTGGTTCTCCTACAATGAGCAGTTCTTC. This translates into CASSQVRAGWFSYNEQFF.

The rearrangement joins TRBV9 to TRBJ2-5, with TRBD2 matching over 7 bases. This CDR3 comprises 15 residues. Germline CDR1 and CDR2: SGDLS and YYNGEE. The V gene end was trimmed by 0 bases and the J gene end by 2 bases; junction bases not matched to a gene: 4. Written as DNA, the CDR3 is TGTGCCAGCAGCGTAGTTTACGGGGGGCAAGAGACCCAGTACTTC. It specifies CASSVVYGGQETQYF.

This chain links TRBV9 with TRBJ2-5; D is unresolved. Germline CDR1 SGDLS, CDR2 YYNGEE. The CDR3 spans 14 residues. Trimming took 0 bases from V and 3 from J, leaving 9 bases between them. The CDR3 loop reads CASSVGALEETQYF. CDR3 in DNA: TGTGCCAGCAGCGTAGGGGCCTTAGAAGAGACCCAGTACTTC. Variable domain in full (rest from reference TRBV9 and TRBJ2-5): DSGVTQTPKHLITATGQRVTLRCSPRSGDLSVYWYQQSLDQGLQFLIQYYNGEERAKGNILERFSAQQFPDLHSELNLSSLELGDSALYFCASSVGALEETQYFGPGTRLLVL.

The chain links TRBV28 to TRBJ2-7; 8 nucleotides line up with TRBD2. V shed 5 bases, J shed 2 bases, and the junction held 2 bases outside the gene matches. CDR1 and CDR2 (germline): MDHEN, SYDVKM. The CDR3 has 13 residues. The CDR3 here is CASSGGLAYEQYF. CDR3 in DNA: TGTGCCAGCAGTGGGGGACTAGCCTACGAGCAGTACTTC.

This rearrangement joins TRBV9 to TRBJ2-7; TRBD1 agrees at 9 bases. V was clipped by 3 bases and J by 3 bases; unmatched bases: 10. The germline V gene encodes CDR1 SGDLS and CDR2 YYNGEE. The CDR3 spans 16 residues. Here the CDR3 DNA reads TGTGCCAGCAGCGGAGGACACATGACAGGGGGCTACGAGCAGTACTTC. Encoded protein: CASSGGHMTGGYEQYF.